This T cell receptor (beta chain) is drawn from a study of metastatic and nonmetastatic thyroid tumors (dated by TCRdb to between 2020 and 2021). Study-level background: Repertoires were compared across peripheral blood and tumor or nodule tissue samples from malignant and benign thyroid patients. Overall results and qualifications from the work: TCR beta diversity was reported as significantly higher in malignant tumors than in benign nodules, in both blood and tumor samples.

The CDR3, cysteine through phenylalanine, is 14 amino acids long. The read is trimmed to its CDR3 DNA, 42 bases read in frame from base 1. Germline trimming: 7 bases from V, 5 bases from J; junction bases outside gene matches: 6. The germline V gene (reference sequence) sets CDR1 to LNHDA and CDR2 to SQIVND. Comments on this clone: What antigen it recognizes has not been identified. Base qualities are not at hand, and no much larger clone is one base apart.

None of the patients had been given any treatment before thyroid surgery. Using T-cell receptor beta sequencing, the study looked back at clinical samples from patients collected from about 2011 to 2018. Libraries were made using PCR. Instrument used: Illumina HiSeq 4000. The TCR beta-chain CDR3 region of each patient was profiled by high-throughput sequencing. The authors' pipeline ran thus. CDR3 differences across clinicopathological groups were used to build a classifier for discriminating distant-metastatic papillary thyroid cancer patients. The Shannon index was used to assess repertoire diversity, and the Morisita-Horn index was used to assess tumor-blood repertoire similarity. TCRdb passed the public sequencing reads through fastp at Q25 and MiXCR, retaining productive beta sequences. V and J calls and clone size were set by TCRdb, not the authors. The sample table shows just over 20,000 clones, and approximately 14% are seen once. The leading ten clones occupy over 15% of the sample.

The chain joins TRBV19 to TRBJ2-1; 9 central nucleotides agree with TRBD1. What was sequenced was blood. The TCR comes from a female donor with papillary thyroid cancer or a benign thyroid nodule (not recorded which). Some clones in this sample may be carry-over from other donors' samples. Read as DNA, the sequence is TGTGCCAGTACCAGGACAGGGGAAAACAATGAGCAGTTCTTC. It translates to CASTRTGENNEQFF.